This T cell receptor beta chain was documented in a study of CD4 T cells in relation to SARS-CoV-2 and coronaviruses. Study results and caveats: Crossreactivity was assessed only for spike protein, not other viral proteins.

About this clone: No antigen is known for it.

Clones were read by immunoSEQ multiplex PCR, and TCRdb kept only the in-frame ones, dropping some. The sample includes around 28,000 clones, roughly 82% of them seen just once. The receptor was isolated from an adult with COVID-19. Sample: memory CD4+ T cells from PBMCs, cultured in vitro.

In DNA form, the CDR3 reads TGTGCCAGCAGCTTGAGCTTGGCGGATACGCAGTATTTT. Amino acids: CASSLSLADTQYF. The rearrangement links TRBV7-9 to TRBJ2-3; D not resolved. Germline loops: CDR1 SEHNR, CDR2 FQNEAQ (reference sequence). Trimming cost V 3 bases and J 6 bases, with 10 bases left between them. The CDR3 has 13 residues.